These 15 T cell receptor beta chains were sequenced from one sample in a study of blood T cell repertoires in COVID-19. Sequencing used immunoSEQ multiplex PCR; TCRdb keeps in-frame clones, though not all of them. The data hold some 50,000 clones, with about nine tenths observed a single time. Sequenced sample: peripheral blood. These receptors were collected from a human donor in a cohort sampled during active COVID-19.

With respect to this clone: Other DNA sequences of this sample code for an identical CDR3. The chain is built from TRBV28 and TRBJ1-2; a possible D gene is TRBD1 (6 bases). V dropped 6 bases and J dropped 2 bases, with 13 bases sitting between them. The CDR3 contains 14 residues. Germline values: CDR1 MDHEN, CDR2 SYDVKM. CDR3 in amino acids: CASSLGAGNYGYTF. The CDR3 nucleotides are TGTGCCAGCAGCCTGGGGGCAGGAAACTATGGCTACACCTTC.

V gene TRBV25-1 combines with J gene TRBJ2-2; 7 bases are shared with TRBD2. The CDR3 spans 16 residues. Germline V gene data show CDR1 as MGHDK and CDR2 as SYGVNS. V trimming: 1 base; J trimming: 2 bases; junction bases outside the gene matches: 4. The CDR3 here is CASSELGGGNTGELFF. Here the CDR3 DNA reads TGTGCCAGCAGTGAATTAGGCGGGGGAAACACCGGGGAGCTGTTTTTT.

The CDR3 DNA is TGTGCCAGCAGCCAAGCCGGACAGGGGGCGCCGGACACTGAAGCTTTCTTT. Translating gives CASSQAGQGAPDTEAFF. This chain joins TRBV3-1 (or the pseudogene TRBV3-2) and TRBJ1-1, with 11 positions matching TRBD1. This CDR3 contains 17 residues. V gave up 1 base and J gave up 3 bases; unmatched junction bases: 7. Germline V gene lookup returns CDR1 LGHDT and CDR2 YNNKEL (reference sequence).

V gene TRBV5-1 combines with J gene TRBJ2-1, with D possibly TRBD2 on 7 matching bases. CDR1 and CDR2 from the germline V gene are SGHRS and YFSETQ. V was pared by 4 bases and J by 3 bases, with 17 bases between. CDR3 length: 16 amino acids. The CDR3 region has the DNA TGCGCCAGCAGCGCCCTTGCGGGGGCCAACTACAATGAGCAGTTCTTC. Its translation: CASSALAGANYNEQFF.

The V gene is TRBV14, the J gene TRBJ2-7; TRBD1 agrees at 9 bases. Germline V lookup: CDR1 SGHDN, CDR2 FVKESK. The CDR3 has 13 residues. Losses at the gene ends were 5 bases for V and 6 bases for J; bases not matched to a gene: 5. CDR3 sequence reads: CASSKRTGAEQYF. The CDR3 coding sequence is TGTGCCAGCAGCAAAAGGACAGGGGCCGAGCAGTACTTC.

The CDR3, as DNA: TGCGCCAGCAGCTTGGCAGGGGAACCCTACGAGCAGTACTTC. The encoded protein is CASSLAGEPYEQYF. The chain employs TRBV5-1 and TRBJ2-7; D is perhaps TRBD1 (6 bases). This CDR3 contains 14 residues. Germline CDR1 SGHRS, CDR2 YFSETQ. V was cut by 0 bases and J by 2 bases, with 9 bases left in between.

J is TRBJ1-1 and V is TRBV28; no firm D call. The CDR3 has 14 residues. V was shortened by 6 bases and J by 5 bases, with 16 bases between the two germline ends. Germline-derived CDR1 and CDR2 are MDHEN and SYDVKM. The CDR3 sequence is CASSQGSLGTEAFF. CDR3 nucleotides: TGTGCCAGCAGCCAAGGGAGTCTGGGGACTGAAGCTTTCTTT. The complete variable domain, with remaining parts taken from reference TRBV28 and TRBJ1-1, reads DVKVTQSSRYLVKRTGEKVFLECVQDMDHENMFWYRQDPGLGLRLIYFSYDVKMKEKGDIPEGYSVSREKKERFSLILESASTNQTSMYLCASSQGSLGTEAFFGQGTRLTVV.

This chain connects TRBV29-1 to TRBJ2-2; D perhaps matches TRBD2 (6 bases). Trimming pared 5 bases from V and 0 bases from J, leaving 13 bases between. The CDR3 sequence is 15 residues long. CDR1 and CDR2 (germline): SQVTM, ANQGSEA. The CDR3 DNA follows: TGCAGCGTTTCTGGTCGGGGGACGAACACCGGGGAGCTGTTTTTT. Translation: CSVSGRGTNTGELFF.

This clone was seen only once. The rearrangement joins TRBV29-1 to TRBJ1-2; the D is unclear. The CDR3 totals 13 residues. Trimming cost V 6 bases and J 3 bases, with 14 bases left between them. CDR1 SQVTM and CDR2 ANQGSEA come from the germline V gene. This chain's CDR3 is CSVRDPMDYGYTF. CDR3 DNA sequence: TGCAGCGTCCGGGATCCGATGGACTATGGCTACACCTTC.

The V gene is TRBV9, the J gene TRBJ2-3, with 14 bases identical to TRBD2. V gave up 0 bases and J gave up 1 base; unmatched junction bases: 13. There are 21 residues in the CDR3. Germline values: CDR1 SGDLS, CDR2 YYNGEE. This CDR3 reads CASSVVGTSGSEAGGTDTQYF. CDR3 in DNA: TGTGCCAGCAGCGTAGTCGGGACTAGCGGGAGTGAGGCGGGCGGCACAGATACGCAGTATTTT.

The genes are TRBV2 and TRBJ2-1, with TRBD2 matching 10 bases. The CDR3 loop spans 15 amino acids. The V and J ends lost 6 bases and 1 base, in that order; junction bases with no gene match: 3. Germline V gives CDR1 SNHLY, CDR2 FYNNEI. Here the CDR3 reads CASRASGGSYNEQFF. DNA of the CDR3: TGTGCCAGCAGGGCTAGCGGGGGTTCCTACAATGAGCAGTTCTTC.

The chain has TRBV21-1 and TRBJ1-5. TRBV21-1 is given as a pseudogene. The CDR3 sequence is 17 residues long. As DNA, the CDR3 is TGTGCCAGCAGCAAGGGTCTAGACCCGGGGGAGGATCAGCCCCAGCATTTT. Amino acid sequence: CASSKGLDPGEDQPQHF.

This clone came up a few times. J is TRBJ2-6 and V is TRBV2, with 11 bases that match TRBD1. The CDR3 loop spans 17 amino acids. Germline loops: CDR1 SNHLY, CDR2 FYNNEI. J was trimmed by 0 bases and V by 9 bases; bases with no gene match: 7. The CDR3 protein is CASRRDRGFSGANVLTF. The CDR3 coding sequence is TGTGCCAGTCGACGGGACAGGGGGTTCTCTGGGGCCAACGTCCTGACTTTC. The full variable domain, its missing parts supplied by reference TRBV2 and TRBJ2-6, is EPEVTQTPSHQVTQMGQEVILRCVPISNHLYFYWYRQILGQKVEFLVSFYNNEISEKSEIFDDQFSVERPDGSNFTLKIRSTKLEDSAMYFCASRRDRGFSGANVLTFGAGSRLTVL.

The genes are TRBV4-1 and TRBJ2-6; D unclear. V lost 7 bases to trimming and J lost 4 bases, with 20 bases between them. CDR1 is MGHRA and CDR2 is YSYEKL in the germline V gene. The CDR3 is 17 residues long. The CDR3 DNA follows: TGCGCCAGCACCCGTCGGAGCCCGTCTGGGGGGGCCAACGTCCTGACTTTC. Translation gives CASTRRSPSGGANVLTF.

This chain links TRBV28 with TRBJ2-7; D remains unclear. Looked up from germline, CDR1 is MDHEN and CDR2 is SYDVKM. This CDR3 comprises 15 residues. V was pared by 6 bases and J by 2 bases, with 17 bases between. CDR3 residues: CASSQLSPGAYEQYF. CDR3 bases: TGTGCCAGCAGCCAGCTATCACCTGGAGCCTACGAGCAGTACTTC.